The 15 T cell receptor beta chains given below trace back to one sample, sequenced in a study of shared clonotypes between healthy human individuals. Produced via immunoSEQ multiplex PCR; TCRdb's table is partial and in-frame only. The repertoire consists of millions of clones, with 85% to 95% occurring once and the leading ten covering 0.1% to 0.15%. Sequences were obtained from naive CD4+ T cells sorted from blood. Subset indicated: CD45RA+ positively selected. These receptors were taken from a man aged 18 to 35 in good health.

The CDR3 region has the DNA TGCGCCAGCAGCCCTTGGGGGGCGGTTATTACTGAAGCTTTCTTT. Translation gives CASSPWGAVITEAFF. This chain joins TRBV5-1 and TRBJ1-1; D is possibly TRBD1 (6 bases). Germline assignment: CDR1 SGHRS and CDR2 YFSETQ. V gave up 4 bases and J gave up 5 bases, with 18 bases separating them. This CDR3 is 15 amino acids long.

The chain has TRBV7-2 and TRBJ2-2, with 8 bases lining up with TRBD1. The CDR3 sequence is 17 residues long. The J segment lost 2 bases and the V segment lost 5 bases, leaving 10 bases of the junction unmatched. Germline V gene sequence: CDR1 SGHTA, CDR2 FQGNSA. As DNA, the CDR3 is TGTGCCAGCAGCCACTATGGACAGGGCTCAAACACCGGGGAGCTGTTTTTT. It yields the protein CASSHYGQGSNTGELFF.

The V gene is TRBV10-3, the J gene TRBJ1-6, with D maybe TRBD1 (6 bases). CDR1 is ENHRY, CDR2 SYGVKD, per germline. The CDR3 totals 15 residues. V lost 6 bases to trimming and J lost 9 bases, with 18 bases between them. This chain's CDR3 is CAISDGTGMSSPLHF. In DNA form, the CDR3 reads TGTGCCATCAGCGATGGAACAGGGATGAGTTCACCCCTCCACTTT.

This chain joins TRBV7-8 and TRBJ1-3; D unresolved. CDR1 is SGHVS, CDR2 FQNEAQ, per germline. This CDR3 comprises 17 residues. With 0 bases removed from V and 3 bases from J, the gap between germline ends came to 15 bases. Here the CDR3 DNA reads TGTGCCAGCAGCTTAGCGGACCGACCAGGACGTGGAAACACCATATATTTT. Protein sequence: CASSLADRPGRGNTIYF. Drawing the rest from reference TRBV7-8 and TRBJ1-3, the complete variable domain is GAGVSQSPRYKVAKRGQDVALRCDPISGHVSLFWYQQALGQGPEFLTYFQNEAQLDKSGLPSDRFFAERPEGSVSTLKIQRTQQEDSAVYLCASSLADRPGRGNTIYFGEGSWLTVV.

The V call is TRBV11-2, the J call TRBJ2-7; 7 nucleotides match TRBD1. Per the germline V gene, CDR1 is SGHAT and CDR2 is FQNNGV. V shed 2 bases and J 2 bases; nucleotides not matched to a gene: 6. CDR3 length equals 15 residues. The CDR3: CASSLRDRAAYEQYF. CDR3 nucleotides: TGTGCCAGCAGCTTAAGAGACAGGGCGGCCTACGAGCAGTACTTC. Complete variable domain (other parts from reference TRBV11-2 and TRBJ2-7): EAGVAQSPRYKIIEKRQSVAFWCNPISGHATLYWYQQILGQGPKLLIQFQNNGVVDDSQLPKDRFSAERLKGVDSTLKIQPAKLEDSAVYLCASSLRDRAAYEQYFGPGTRLTVT.

The chain joins TRBV5-4 to TRBJ1-4; maybe TRBD1 (5 bases). The CDR3 runs 13 residues. V was pared by 3 bases and J by 3 bases, with 6 bases between. Germline values: CDR1 SGHNT, CDR2 YYREEE (reference sequence). The DNA for the CDR3 is TGTGCCAGCAGCTGGGGGGCTAATGAAAAACTGTTTTTT. Its protein product is CASSWGANEKLFF.

V gene TRBV28 combines with J gene TRBJ2-7; no firm D call. The CDR3 totals 13 residues. Trimming stripped 5 bases from V and 5 bases from J, with 13 bases between. From germline, CDR1 is MDHEN and CDR2 SYDVKM. The CDR3 is CASSRRNLNEQYF. In DNA, the CDR3 is TGTGCCAGCAGTCGTAGGAATTTGAACGAGCAGTACTTC.

The chain carries TRBV5-4 and TRBJ2-7, with D perhaps TRBD1 (6 bases). The CDR3 runs 14 residues. The V gene's germline CDR1 is SGHNT and CDR2 YYREEE (reference sequence). V was clipped by 4 bases and J by 0 bases, with 11 bases between them. The CDR3: CASSPRQDSYEQYF. DNA for the CDR3: TGTGCCAGCAGCCCTCGACAGGACTCCTACGAGCAGTACTTC.

The V call is TRBV5-1, the J call TRBJ2-3; D remains ambiguous. CDR3 length equals 14 residues. Germline loops: CDR1 SGHRS, CDR2 YFSETQ. The ends were cut back, 4 bases at V and 2 bases at J, with 11 bases in the middle. CDR3 in DNA: TGCGCCAGCAGCCCCGGGTCCACCACAGATACGCAGTATTTT. Protein sequence: CASSPGSTTDTQYF.

The chain has TRBV28 and TRBJ1-2; possible D gene TRBD1, 5 bases. CDR1 MDHEN and CDR2 SYDVKM come from the germline V gene. Trimming left V 7 bases short and J 10 bases short, with 16 bases between. The CDR3 extends over 12 amino acids. The CDR3 region has the DNA TGTGCCAGCACCCAGGGCAGGCCGGACTACACCTTC. It yields the protein CASTQGRPDYTF.

V gene TRBV6-5 combines with J gene TRBJ1-5, with TRBD1 identical over 8 bases. This CDR3 comprises 13 residues. Germline values: CDR1 MNHEY, CDR2 SVGAGI. The junction had 3 bases not matched to a gene; V was cut back by 6 bases and J by 5 bases. The CDR3 DNA sequence: TGTGCCAGCAGGATGACAGGGGATCAGCCCCAGCATTTT. Encoded protein: CASRMTGDQPQHF.

The chain has TRBV6-6 and TRBJ1-1, with D unresolved. The CDR3 covers 16 residues. The V end lost 5 bases, the J end lost 0 bases, and 16 bases lay between the germline ends. CDR1 and CDR2 (germline): MNHNY, SVGAGI (reference sequence). CDR3 region: CASSPERGLMNTEAFF. The CDR3, as DNA: TGTGCCAGCAGTCCCGAACGGGGTCTCATGAACACTGAAGCTTTCTTT.

This chain connects TRBV9 to TRBJ1-3; D is unclear. The CDR3 covers 14 residues. Germline CDR1 and CDR2: SGDLS and YYNGEE. Trimming cost V 3 bases and J 0 bases, with 7 bases left between them. CDR3 amino acids: CASSDWNSGNTIYF. CDR3 in DNA: TGTGCCAGCAGCGATTGGAACTCTGGAAACACCATATATTTT.

The chain links TRBV10-3 to TRBJ1-5; D gene uncertain. Between the trimmed V and J ends, which lost 6 bases and 14 bases, there was a span of 5 bases. The CDR3 runs to 8 residues. Germline assignment: CDR1 ENHRY and CDR2 SYGVKD. CDR3 nucleotides: TGTGCCATCAGCCCCGAGCATTTT. Protein product: CAISPEHF.

The V and J genes are TRBV5-4 and TRBJ2-7; no definite D call. Germline V gene data show CDR1 as SGHNT and CDR2 as YYREEE (reference sequence). The CDR3 extends over 14 amino acids. V dropped 4 bases and J dropped 6 bases, with 17 bases sitting between them. In DNA, the CDR3 is TGTGCCAGCAGCCCCGACCGTTCCCCCTTCGAGCAGTACTTC. Translation gives CASSPDRSPFEQYF.